The 8 T cell receptor beta chains in this list originate from one sample, sequenced in a study of CD8+CD57+ T cells in acquired aplastic anemia. Profiling of TCR beta VDJ combinations and CDR3 sequences used genomic DNA as template. TCRdb analysed the reads with MiXCR anew, one entry per CDR3 protein. This table has about 160,000 distinct CDR3 sequences, 48% appearing once. Patients chosen for sequencing had shown CD8+CD57+ cell expansion by flow cytometry. Sequenced sample: sorted CD4+, CD8+, or CD8+CD57+ T cells (not recorded which) from PBMCs. Source of these receptors: a human donor with aplastic anemia.

The chain carries TRBV29-1 and TRBJ2-5, with 8 bases that match TRBD1. The ends lost 6 bases at V and 5 bases at J; junction bases unmatched: 11. This CDR3 is built from 14 residues. Germline loops: CDR1 SQVTM, CDR2 ANQGSEA. In DNA, the CDR3 is TGCAGCGTGGAGGACAGGGTATATGAGGAGACCCAGTACTTC. As protein: CSVEDRVYEETQYF.

The chain carries TRBV19 and TRBJ2-7; 11 bases match TRBD1. V dropped 5 bases and J dropped 6; count of bases not matched to a gene: 9. The CDR3 contains 15 residues. The germline CDR1 and CDR2 sequences are LNHDA and SQIVND (reference sequence). The DNA for the CDR3 is TGTGCCAGTAGTTCCCGGACAGGGGGCTGGTTCGAGCAGTACTTC. Protein: CASSSRTGGWFEQYF.

This clonotype was seen a handful of times. V is TRBV10-3 and J is TRBJ2-5, with D unclear. V lost 3 bases and J lost 0, with 11 bases in between. CDR1 is ENHRY, CDR2 SYGVKD, per germline. The CDR3 extends over 15 amino acids. Written as DNA, the CDR3 is TGTGCCATCAGTGAAGGGTCCTCGTACCAAGAGACCCAGTACTTC. Translation gives CAISEGSSYQETQYF.

This sequence joins TRBV24-1 and TRBJ2-7, with 8 nucleotides matching TRBD1. The CDR3 totals 14 residues. Germline V gene data show CDR1 as KGHDR and CDR2 as SFDVKD. Losses at the gene ends were 9 bases for V and 1 base for J; bases not matched to a gene: 7. This CDR3 is CATSSGQVSYEQYF. The DNA of the CDR3 is TGTGCCACCTCGTCGGGACAGGTGTCCTACGAGCAGTACTTC.

At least ten counts were recorded for this clonotype. This chain links TRBV4-1 with TRBJ2-5; 8 bases align to TRBD2. The germline V gene encodes CDR1 MGHRA and CDR2 YSYEKL. The CDR3 has 17 amino acids. V trimming: 1 base; J trimming: 2 bases; junction bases outside the gene matches: 9. The CDR3 loop is CASSQVRAGGEQETQYF. In DNA, the CDR3 is TGCGCCAGCAGCCAAGTACGGGCGGGAGGAGAACAAGAGACCCAGTACTTC.

This clonotype was found many times. The chain joins TRBV4-1 to TRBJ2-3; possible D gene TRBD2, 6 bases. This CDR3 comprises 17 residues. Trimming pared 2 bases from V and 0 bases from J, leaving 15 bases between. Germline V lookup: CDR1 MGHRA, CDR2 YSYEKL. The CDR3 loop reads CASSQPGGVGSTDTQYF. The CDR3 bases are TGCGCCAGCAGCCAACCCGGGGGAGTTGGGAGCACAGATACGCAGTATTTT.

There are many counts of this clonotype. This sequence joins TRBV6-1 and TRBJ2-7; 8 bases line up with TRBD2. Trimming removed 0 bases from V and 12 bases from J; junction bases left unmatched: 13. CDR3 length: 15 residues. Germline V gene sequence: CDR1 MNHNS, CDR2 SASEGT. The CDR3 DNA sequence: TGTGCCAGCAGTGAAGCAACGGCTAGCGGGTCCGCTGGGTACTTC. Encoded protein: CASSEATASGSAGYF.

The rearrangement joins TRBV29-1 to TRBJ2-7, with 8 bases that match TRBD1. CDR1 SQVTM and CDR2 ANQGSEA come from the germline V gene. V shed 6 bases, J shed 5 bases, and the junction held 9 bases outside the gene matches. The CDR3 consists of 13 residues. The CDR3: CSVDGQGADEQYF. The CDR3 DNA reads as TGCAGCGTAGATGGGCAGGGGGCAGACGAGCAGTACTTC.